The 14 T cell receptor beta chains given below trace back to one sample, sequenced in a study of T cell changes during pregnancy in multiple sclerosis. Measured with immunoSEQ multiplex PCR; TCRdb has only the in-frame clones, and not every one. The repertoire has 45,000 to 50,000 clones, about 91% of them found once; the top ten carry under 9.5%. The source material was CD8+ T cells from peripheral blood mononuclear cells, sampled after pregnancy. These receptors originate from a female donor with multiple sclerosis, enrolled in a pregnancy study.

This chain connects TRBV5-6 to TRBJ2-7, with a possible D match to TRBD2 (5 bases). V dropped 6 bases and J dropped 3 bases, with 22 bases sitting between them. From germline, CDR1 is SGHDT and CDR2 YYEEEE. CDR3 length: 16 amino acids. The CDR3 bases are TGTGCCAGCACCTCGGGATACCCCTCCTACTACTACGAGCAGTACTTC. Translation: CASTSGYPSYYYEQYF.

The CDR3 nucleotides are TGTGCCTGGAGTGTACGTCGTGGGGACAGGTGGGACTATGGCTACACCTTC. It is translated as CAWSVRRGDRWDYGYTF. The V and J genes are TRBV30 and TRBJ1-2; TRBD1 agrees at 8 bases. Germline lookup yields CDR1 GTSNPN and CDR2 SVGIG (reference sequence). J lost 3 bases, V lost 0 bases, and 12 bases had no gene match. CDR3 length equals 17 residues.

The chain has TRBV30 and TRBJ2-5; 7 bases are shared with TRBD1. The germline CDR1 and CDR2 sequences are GTSNPN and SVGIG (reference sequence). The V segment lost 5 bases and the J segment 3 bases; nucleotides outside the gene matches: 6. This CDR3 contains 13 residues. The CDR3 DNA sequence: TGTGCCTGGGCCGGTGACAGGGAAGAGACCCAGTACTTC. Encoded protein: CAWAGDREETQYF.

The chain carries TRBV7-8 and TRBJ1-5; maybe TRBD1 (6 bases). V lost 5 bases, J lost 0 bases, and 14 bases lay in between. Germline V CDR1 and CDR2: SGHVS, FQNEAQ. The CDR3 runs 16 residues. The CDR3 sequence: CASSPGVYYSNQPQHF. Written as DNA, the CDR3 is TGTGCCAGCAGCCCAGGGGTTTACTATAGCAATCAGCCCCAGCATTTT.

A note on this clone: The sample holds other DNA sequences that translate to the same CDR3. The rearrangement links TRBV13 to TRBJ2-5, with a tentative D call TRBD2 (5 bases). The CDR3 length is 14 residues. Per the germline V gene, CDR1 is PRHDT and CDR2 is FYEKMQ (reference sequence). Between the trimmed V and J ends, which lost 0 bases and 4 bases, there was a span of 9 bases. The CDR3 reads CASSLGGSGETQYF. As DNA, the CDR3 is TGTGCCAGCAGCTTAGGGGGGAGCGGAGAGACCCAGTACTTC.

The chain couples TRBV27 to TRBJ2-1, with 10 bases identical to TRBD1. The V segment lost 3 bases and the J segment 7 bases; nucleotides outside the gene matches: 9. The CDR3 has 16 residues. CDR1 is MNHEY and CDR2 is SMNVEV in the germline V gene (reference sequence). CDR3 sequence (DNA): TGTGCCAGCAGTTTTTACGCCGGGACAGGGGCTAATGAGCAGTTCTTC. Amino acids: CASSFYAGTGANEQFF.

A note on this clone: One junction end does not reproduce the germline sequence, and a read error may be involved. This chain uses TRBV27 with TRBJ2-6; 7 nucleotides align to TRBD1. In germline, CDR1 is MNHEY, CDR2 SMNVEV (reference sequence). This CDR3 has 18 amino acids. This chain's CDR3 is CASSLIWDSYSRANVLTF. The CDR3 coding sequence is TGTGCCAGCAGTTTGATTTGGGACAGCTACTCTAGGGCCAACGTCCTGACTTTC.

The chain employs TRBV28 and TRBJ1-2; D may be TRBD1 (5 bases). This CDR3 region has 14 residues. The germline V gene encodes CDR1 MDHEN and CDR2 SYDVKM. Trimming pared 7 bases from V and 2 bases from J, leaving 14 bases between. The CDR3 region has the DNA TGTGCCAGCACTCCCAGGCGGGGGAACTATGGCTACACCTTC. It translates to CASTPRRGNYGYTF.

The rearrangement joins TRBV30 to TRBJ1-2; maybe TRBD1 (5 bases). Germline loops: CDR1 GTSNPN, CDR2 SVGIG (reference sequence). The CDR3 has 15 residues. V was cut by 0 bases and J by 4 bases, with 15 bases left in between. The CDR3: CAWSVSPGSAYGYTF. CDR3 nucleotide sequence: TGTGCCTGGAGTGTATCCCCAGGGTCGGCCTATGGCTACACCTTC.

CDR3 residues: CASSLAGPSYEQYF. The CDR3 bases are TGTGCCAGCAGCCTCGCGGGACCTTCCTACGAGCAGTACTTC. The genes are TRBV7-2 and TRBJ2-7; maybe TRBD2 (6 bases). V lost 5 bases and J lost 1, with 12 bases in between. The V gene's germline CDR1 is SGHTA and CDR2 FQGNSA. The CDR3 is 14 amino acids.

This chain links TRBV7-9 with TRBJ2-7; 8 bases map to TRBD1. The CDR3 consists of 15 residues. Per the germline V gene, CDR1 is SEHNR and CDR2 is FQNEAQ (reference sequence). The ends lost 2 bases at V and 2 bases at J; junction bases unmatched: 5. The CDR3 region is CASSLRDRTPYEQYF. As DNA, the CDR3 is TGTGCCAGCAGCTTAAGGGACAGGACCCCCTACGAGCAGTACTTC.

The gene calls are TRBV7-9 and TRBJ2-1; a possible D gene is TRBD1 (5 bases). The germline gives CDR1 SEHNR, CDR2 FQNEAQ (reference sequence). Trimming took 1 base from V and 0 from J, leaving 10 bases between them. The CDR3 consists of 16 residues. The chain's CDR3 is CASSLVGLSSYNEQFF. The CDR3, as DNA: TGTGCCAGCAGCTTAGTGGGGCTAAGCTCCTACAATGAGCAGTTCTTC.

The chain joins TRBV2 to TRBJ1-2, with D perhaps TRBD1 (5 bases). The CDR3 has 15 residues. Germline V CDR1 and CDR2: SNHLY, FYNNEI. V lost 0 bases, J lost 4 bases, and 12 bases lay in between. This CDR3 reads CASSEAVQGLYGYTF. The CDR3 nucleotides read TGTGCCAGCAGTGAAGCGGTTCAGGGACTCTATGGCTACACCTTC.

The chain combines TRBV14 with TRBJ1-1; D gene ambiguous. Trimming removed 1 base at V and 1 base at J, with 4 bases between. This CDR3 comprises 13 residues. Germline V gene lookup returns CDR1 SGHDN and CDR2 FVKESK. The CDR3 protein is CASSQARNTEAFF. The CDR3 DNA follows: TGTGCCAGCAGCCAAGCCAGGAACACTGAAGCTTTCTTT. Complete variable domain (other parts from reference TRBV14 and TRBJ1-1): EAGVTQFPSHSVIEKGQTVTLRCDPISGHDNLYWYRRVMGKEIKFLLHFVKESKQDESGMPNNRFLAERTGGTYSTLKVQPAELEDSGVYFCASSQARNTEAFFGQGTRLTVV.